Shown below are 4 T cell receptor beta chains from a single sample sequenced in a study of cytomegalovirus exposure and HLA in healthy donors. The PCR was carried out with 60 Vbeta primers and 13 Jbeta primers. TCRdb's copy holds only in-frame clones and misses some; the assay was immunoSEQ multiplex PCR. The sample lists about 140,000 clones; over 70% were seen once. The sequencing sample was made of PBMCs. The source of these receptors is a man under 40 in good health and CMV-seronegative.

The CDR3 protein is CASSLGNGMGETQYF. In DNA form, the CDR3 reads TGTGCCAGCAGCTTGGGGAACGGGATGGGGGAGACCCAGTACTTC. V usage is TRBV7-8 and J usage is TRBJ2-5; D is perhaps TRBD2 (5 bases). V lost 3 bases and J 5 bases, leaving 16 bases between the germline ends. Germline assignment: CDR1 SGHVS and CDR2 FQNEAQ. This CDR3 is built from 15 residues.

This rearrangement joins TRBV4-2 to TRBJ1-2; 8 nucleotides match TRBD1. The CDR3 length is 15 residues. V lost 4 bases, J lost 5 bases, and 9 bases stayed unmatched. CDR1 is LGHNA, CDR2 YNFKEQ, per germline. CDR3 loop: CASSPGDRPQYGYTF. Written as DNA, the CDR3 is TGTGCCAGCAGCCCTGGGGACAGGCCACAATATGGCTACACCTTC.

This clone was observed a few times. CDR3 residues: CSATSRGYGTDTQYF. The CDR3 DNA sequence: TGCAGCGCCACATCCAGGGGGTACGGCACAGATACGCAGTATTTT. This sequence joins TRBV29-1 and TRBJ2-3; 7 nucleotides line up with TRBD1. CDR1 and CDR2 (germline): SQVTM, ANQGSEA. This CDR3 contains 15 residues. Trimming cost V 7 bases and J 1 base; bases outside gene matches: 11.

In its sample, this clone was seen once. V gene TRBV7-9 combines with J gene TRBJ1-4, with D possibly TRBD1 on 5 matching bases. This CDR3 has 15 amino acids. The V and J ends lost 5 bases and 7 bases respectively, with 17 bases between them. Germline V gives CDR1 SEHNR, CDR2 FQNEAQ (reference sequence). CDR3 loop: CASSPRAGNGEKLFF. Here the CDR3 DNA reads TGTGCCAGCAGCCCTAGGGCAGGGAACGGTGAAAAACTGTTTTTT.